The sequence of this T cell receptor (beta chain) was determined in a study of blood T cell repertoires in COVID-19. Study context: Material from acute and convalescent COVID-19 was sourced from the United States, Italy and Spain. T cells, B-cell-depleted T cells, or PBMCs provided the cDNA or gDNA that served as material.

The V segment lost 4 bases and the J segment 6 bases; nucleotides outside the gene matches: 3. There are 12 residues in the CDR3. CDR1 and CDR2 (germline): SGHNT, YYREEE (reference sequence). Profiling relied on immunoSEQ multiplex PCR, and the TCRdb table lists in-frame clones only, not all of them. This sample has some 250,000 clones; roughly 90% occur once, and the top ten carry around 0.7%. Material: peripheral blood. The sequence was collected from a human donor in a cohort sampled during active COVID-19. This chain uses TRBV5-4 with TRBJ2-7; 8 nucleotides agree with TRBD1. The chain's CDR3 is CASSPGTGEQYF. As DNA, the CDR3 is TGTGCCAGCAGCCCGGGGACAGGCGAGCAGTACTTC.